This T cell receptor beta chain was retrieved from a study of vaccination and CD4 T cells after COVID-19. The germline CDR1 and CDR2 sequences are MNHEY and SMNVEV (reference sequence). The V gene lost 3 bases and the J gene lost 2 bases, with 11 bases spanning the gap. The CDR3 totals 14 residues. Oncomine TCR Beta short-read sequencing was applied to DNA from cultured CD4+ T cells. CD4+ T cells were cultured, and genomic DNA was extracted from them. TCRdb reanalysed the PCR reads using MiXCR and keeps one entry per CDR3 protein. The sample records approximately 5,400 distinct CDR3 sequences, 60% to 80% being singletons. Turning to this clonotype: Its antigen is unknown.

Noted treatment: approximately 9-day PBMC culture with coronavirus spike peptide pools or control peptides (ViraFEST assay). Ahead of the COVID-19 pandemic (2011-2018), the CD4+ T cells of the unexposed donor were collected. Days 3 and 7 saw half the medium swapped for fresh IL-2 medium. J is TRBJ2-7 and V is TRBV27, with a weak D call TRBD1 (5 bases). Input material: CD4+ T cells from blood, cultured in vitro. The TCR sequence derives from a human donor in good health. Here the CDR3 DNA reads TGTGCCAGCAGTTTGACAGTTCCGGCCTACGAGCAGTACTTC. Translating it yields CASSLTVPAYEQYF.